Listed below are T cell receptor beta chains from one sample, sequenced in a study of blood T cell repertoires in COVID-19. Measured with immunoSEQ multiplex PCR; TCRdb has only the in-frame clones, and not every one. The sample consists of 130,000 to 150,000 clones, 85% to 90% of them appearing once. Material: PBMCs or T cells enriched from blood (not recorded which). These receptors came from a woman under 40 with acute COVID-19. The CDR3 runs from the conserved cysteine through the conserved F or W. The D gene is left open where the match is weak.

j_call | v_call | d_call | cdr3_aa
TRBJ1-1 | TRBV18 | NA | CASSPPTVNTEAFF
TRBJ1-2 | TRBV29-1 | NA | CSVSREGKNYGYTF
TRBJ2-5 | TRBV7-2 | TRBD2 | CASSSGLAVETQYF
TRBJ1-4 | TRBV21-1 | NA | CASSKGMGQGASEKLFF
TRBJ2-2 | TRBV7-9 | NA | CASSLTSGSTGELFF
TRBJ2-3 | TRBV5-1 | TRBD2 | CASSLLAGPSTDTQYF
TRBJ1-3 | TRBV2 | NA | CAGSRGSGNTIYF
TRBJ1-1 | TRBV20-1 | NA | CNRDGNTEAFF
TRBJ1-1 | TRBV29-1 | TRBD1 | CSVGGQGWPNTEAFF
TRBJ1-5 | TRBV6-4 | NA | CAIKQSSNQPQHF
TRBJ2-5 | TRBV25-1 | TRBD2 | CASSERLAGQETQYF
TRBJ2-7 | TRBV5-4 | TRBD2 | CASSLSGLAYEQYF
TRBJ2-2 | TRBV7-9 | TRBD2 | CASSFSGSYFTGELFF
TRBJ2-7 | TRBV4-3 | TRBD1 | CASSQGATGTGDYEQYF
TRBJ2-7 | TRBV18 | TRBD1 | CASSPPGRGLSYEQYF
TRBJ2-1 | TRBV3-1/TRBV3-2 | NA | CASSQGREVSYNEQFF
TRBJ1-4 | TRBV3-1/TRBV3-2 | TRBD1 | CASSQPGQGHEKLFF
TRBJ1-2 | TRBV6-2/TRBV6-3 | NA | CASSYSESYYGYTF
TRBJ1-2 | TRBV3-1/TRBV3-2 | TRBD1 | CASSQIQGAGYTF
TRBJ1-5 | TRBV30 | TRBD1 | CAWSGDRASTQHF
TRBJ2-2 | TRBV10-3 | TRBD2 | CAISASGTSGSADTGELFF